The rows below give T cell receptor beta chains drawn from one sample of a study of blood T cell repertoires in COVID-19. The assay was immunoSEQ multiplex PCR, and TCRdb's table has in-frame clones only and misses some. The table includes some 45,000 clones, approximately 80% detected once. The sample comprised peripheral blood. The origin of the receptors is a woman aged 55-70 years with acute or convalescent COVID-19. CDR3s include the opening cysteine and the closing phenylalanine or tryptophan. Each record gives: V gene, clone size, J gene, D gene, CDR3 DNA, CDR3 protein. A D gene is named only where the DNA matches it firmly. Size is omitted from some rows. Given values are once, few, many or a class for expanded clones.

TRBV6-5	.	TRBJ1-6	.	TGTGCCAGCGGCCAGATACAAGTGTCCCTCCACTTT	CASGQIQVSLHF
TRBV6-1	.	TRBJ1-1	.	TGTGCCAGCAGTGAATACGGCGAACTAGGCACTGAAGCTTTCTTT	CASSEYGELGTEAFF
TRBV5-4	.	TRBJ2-5	TRBD2	TGTGCCAGCAGTACCAATGGACGGGGGGACGGAGAGACCCAGTACTTC	CASSTNGRGDGETQYF
TRBV7-2	.	TRBJ2-1	TRBD2	TGTGCCAGCACGGGACTAGGAGGTCGGGATGAGCAGTTCTTC	CASTGLGGRDEQFF
TRBV5-1	once	TRBJ2-1	.	TGCGCCAGCAGCTTACCCCCGGGGGTCATCGGGAACAATGAGCAGTTCTTC	CASSLPPGVIGNNEQFF
TRBV28	.	TRBJ2-1	TRBD2	TGTGCCAGCACTAGCGGGTCCTACAATGAGCAGTTCTTC	CASTSGSYNEQFF
TRBV3-1/TRBV3-2	.	TRBJ1-1	.	TGTGCCAGCAGCCAATCCCGACTGAGTAACACTGAAGCTTTCTTT	CASSQSRLSNTEAFF
TRBV11-2	.	TRBJ1-1	.	TGTGCCAGCAGCTTAGATGGGACGGTTGGACAGGCTTTCTTT	CASSLDGTVGQAFF
TRBV18	.	TRBJ2-1	TRBD1	TGTGCCAGCTCATTCCCTCCGGGACAGGGAAGTGAGCAGTTCTTC	CASSFPPGQGSEQFF
TRBV19	.	TRBJ1-2	TRBD1	TGTGCCAGTAGTCGGACAGGCTACTATGGCTACACCTTC	CASSRTGYYGYTF
TRBV5-5	.	TRBJ1-5	.	TGTGCCAGCAGCTTGGAGGCAGGGCAACAGCCCCAGCATTTT	CASSLEAGQQPQHF
TRBV5-4	.	TRBJ2-2	.	TGTGCCAGCAGCCCGCGGGGTGGGCCAAACACCGGGGAGCTGTTTTTT	CASSPRGGPNTGELFF
TRBV13	once	TRBJ2-2	TRBD1	TGTGCCAGCAGCTCCCAGGACAGGGATTATACCGGGGAGCTGTTTTTT	CASSSQDRDYTGELFF
TRBV5-8	.	TRBJ1-1	TRBD1	TGTGCCAGCAGCTCCTCGGACAGGGAAGCTTTCTTT	CASSSSDREAFF
TRBV18	.	TRBJ2-7	TRBD2	TGTGCCAGCAACAACCGGACTAGTGCTTTCGAGCAGTACTTC	CASNNRTSAFEQYF
TRBV18	.	TRBJ1-4	TRBD1	TGTGCCAGCTCACCTCTCGGACAGGGGACAACTAATGAAAAACTGTTTTTT	CASSPLGQGTTNEKLFF
TRBV20-1	.	TRBJ1-5	TRBD1	TGCAGTGCTAGTACGCAGGGGGCGGACCAGCCCCAGCATTTT	CSASTQGADQPQHF
TRBV4-3	.	TRBJ1-6	TRBD1	TGCGCCAGCAGCCAAGGGGACAGGGAGGGTTCACCCCTCCACTTT	CASSQGDREGSPLHF
TRBV15	.	TRBJ2-3	.	TGTGCCACCAGCAGAGATAGGAACGGCGGCTTTCTGGATACGCAGTATTTT	CATSRDRNGGFLDTQYF
TRBV7-9	.	TRBJ1-1	TRBD1	TGTGCCAGCAGCCAGGGACAGCCAAACACTGAAGCTTTCTTT	CASSQGQPNTEAFF
TRBV12-3/TRBV12-4	.	TRBJ1-1	.	TGTGCCAGCAGTTTATATCCTGAAGCTTTCTTT	CASSLYPEAFF
TRBV24-1	.	TRBJ1-2	TRBD1	TGTGCCACCAGTGATCCTAGTAACAGGGGACACTATGGCTACACCTTC	CATSDPSNRGHYGYTF
TRBV3-1/TRBV3-2	.	TRBJ2-5	TRBD1	TGTGCCAGCAGCCAAGATTGGACAGGGAAAGAGACCCAGTACTTC	CASSQDWTGKETQYF
TRBV10-1	.	TRBJ2-1	TRBD1	TGCGCCAGCATTGGACAGGGCCTCTACAATGAGCAGTTCTTC	CASIGQGLYNEQFF
TRBV24-1	few	TRBJ1-2	TRBD1	TGTGCCACCAGTGACGGGACAGAGCCGAACTATGGCTACACCTTC	CATSDGTEPNYGYTF
TRBV5-1	.	TRBJ2-4	TRBD2	TGCGCCAGCAGCCCATCCTTTCTAGCGGGGGATAATAGGAACATTCAGTACTTC	CASSPSFLAGDNRNIQYF
TRBV5-1	.	TRBJ2-3	.	TGCGCCAGCAGCTTGGAGGCCGCGGTGGCAGATACGCAGTATTTT	CASSLEAAVADTQYF
TRBV4-1	.	TRBJ2-1	.	TGCGCCAGCAGCCAAGTGGGCGTTACTGAGCAGTTCTTC	CASSQVGVTEQFF
TRBV7-3	.	TRBJ2-1	.	TGTGCCAGCAGCTCGATGGCGGGGAAGAGCGAGCAGTTCTTC	CASSSMAGKSEQFF
TRBV19	.	TRBJ2-3	.	TGTGCCAGTAGACGCCGGGACTTCCGGACGGATACGCAGTATTTT	CASRRRDFRTDTQYF
TRBV7-8	.	TRBJ2-3	TRBD2	TGTGCCAGCAGCCCCGGGGGGGCAGTCCCAGATACGCAGTATTTT	CASSPGGAVPDTQYF
TRBV9	.	TRBJ2-1	.	TGTGCCAGCAGCGTAGGCTTTAGTCGGAGCTACAATGAGCAGTTCTTC	CASSVGFSRSYNEQFF
TRBV6-6	.	TRBJ1-5	.	TGTGCCAGCAGTTCCTCTGGCGGAACCAATCAGCCCCAGCATTTT	CASSSSGGTNQPQHF
TRBV5-1	.	TRBJ2-5	TRBD2	TGCGCCAGCAGCTTATTAGCGGGGGGACAAGAGACCCAGTACTTC	CASSLLAGGQETQYF
TRBV4-1	.	TRBJ1-3	.	TGCGCCAGCAGCCAAGATCTACGGGGTCGAAACACCATATATTTT	CASSQDLRGRNTIYF
TRBV5-1	few	TRBJ2-2	.	TGCGCCAGCAGCTTGGTCGGTTGGGAGGCTACCGGGGAGCTGTTTTTT	CASSLVGWEATGELFF
TRBV19	few	TRBJ1-4	.	TGTGCCTGTGGGAGGGAAGAAAAACTGTTTTTT	CACGREEKLFF
TRBV9	once	TRBJ2-2	TRBD2	TGTGCCAGCAGCGCCAGGGTAGCGGGGGGCTCGAACACCGGGGAGCTGTTTTTT	CASSARVAGGSNTGELFF
TRBV6-5	.	TRBJ1-1	.	TGTGCCAGCAGACGGCCAGGGGCAGACACTGAAGCTTTCTTT	CASRRPGADTEAFF
TRBV11-2	.	TRBJ2-3	.	TGTGCCAGCAGCTTCGAGCTAGCGCTCGCCGGAAGCACAGATACGCAGTATTTT	CASSFELALAGSTDTQYF
TRBV6-2/TRBV6-3	once	TRBJ2-7	.	TGTGCCAGCAGTTACCCCCCCGCGGGGGAGCAGTACTTC	CASSYPPAGEQYF